This T cell receptor (beta chain) was retrieved from a study of cytomegalovirus exposure and HLA in healthy donors. Study outcomes and limitations: Most TCR sequences showed up rarely, but some public TCRs showed up in many donors. TCR beta sequences reportedly predicted most subjects' HLA-A and HLA-B alleles accurately. Later analysis identified a missense DCLRE1C variant that was linked to TCR beta V- and J-gene trimming.

Of note for this clone: Its antigen remains unknown.

The CDR3 covers 16 residues. Between the trimmed V and J ends, which lost 2 bases and 3 bases, there was a span of 16 bases. CDR1 is MGHRA, CDR2 YSYEKL, per germline. The PCR made use of 60 Vbeta and 13 Jbeta primers. Clones were read by immunoSEQ multiplex PCR, and TCRdb kept only the in-frame ones, dropping some. In the table there are approximately 120,000 clones, 55% to 75% of which are singletons. Although they were nominally healthy when sampled, donors likely had unrecorded immune exposures. This clonotype originated in a woman between 65 and 79 years old in good health and CMV-seropositive. What was sequenced was PBMCs. The rearrangement links TRBV4-1 to TRBJ1-2; the D gene is possibly TRBD1 (5 bases). The CDR3 region has the DNA TGCGCCAGCAGCCAAAATACGGAGGGGAGGGACTATGGCTACACCTTC. Translated: CASSQNTEGRDYGYTF.